A selection of T cell receptor beta chains follows, all from one sample in a study of cytotoxic CD8 clonotypes in ibrutinib-treated CLL. The protocol was immunoSEQ multiplex PCR, while the TCRdb copy is restricted to in-frame clones and leaves out a portion. The table has 110,000 to 150,000 clones, roughly three quarters seen once. Sequencing was performed on PBMCs, taken after 24 months of ibrutinib treatment. These receptors came from a human donor with chronic lymphocytic leukemia. Each CDR3 is given with its conserved first and last residue. Fields, in order: V gene, clone size, J gene, D gene, CDR3 DNA, CDR3 protein. A D gene is named only where the DNA matches it firmly. Rows may omit the clone size; those that give it use once, few, many or a size class.

V gene: TRBV21-1; clone size: NA; J gene: TRBJ1-6; D gene: NA; CDR3 DNA: TGTGCCAGCAGCAAAGGGGGTTCACCCCTCCACTTT; CDR3 protein: CASSKGGSPLHF
V gene: TRBV10-3; clone size: NA; J gene: TRBJ2-5; D gene: NA; CDR3 DNA: TGTGCCATCAGCAGGGGGGCGGAGACCCAGTACTTC; CDR3 protein: CAISRGAETQYF
V gene: TRBV7-9; clone size: once; J gene: TRBJ1-2; D gene: NA; CDR3 DNA: TGTGCCAGCAGCTTTAATTCGGGGACCCTCTATGGCTACACCTTC; CDR3 protein: CASSFNSGTLYGYTF
V gene: TRBV27; clone size: few; J gene: TRBJ2-2; D gene: TRBD2; CDR3 DNA: TGTGCCAGCAGTTTCAGCGGGGACTACACCGGGGAGCTGTTTTTT; CDR3 protein: CASSFSGDYTGELFF
V gene: TRBV4-1; clone size: few; J gene: TRBJ1-5; D gene: NA; CDR3 DNA: TGCGCCAGCAGCCAAGACGGACGGGGGGCTGGCAATCAGCCCCAGCATTTT; CDR3 protein: CASSQDGRGAGNQPQHF
V gene: TRBV14; clone size: NA; J gene: TRBJ2-6; D gene: NA; CDR3 DNA: TGTGCCAGCAGCCCCGTCGGGGCTGGGGCCAACGTCCTGACTTTC; CDR3 protein: CASSPVGAGANVLTF
V gene: TRBV4-2; clone size: NA; J gene: TRBJ2-7; D gene: TRBD1; CDR3 DNA: TGTGCCAGCAGCCAACCCCGGGACAGGGGATCCGCCTCCTCCTACGAGCAGTACTTC; CDR3 protein: CASSQPRDRGSASSYEQYF
V gene: TRBV9; clone size: NA; J gene: TRBJ1-3; D gene: NA; CDR3 DNA: TGTGCCAGCAGCGTAGGTCAGGGGCCTGGAAACACCATATATTTT; CDR3 protein: CASSVGQGPGNTIYF
V gene: TRBV14; clone size: medium-sized; J gene: TRBJ1-1; D gene: NA; CDR3 DNA: TGTGCCAGCAGCCCAGTAGGGGGTGGTGAAGCTTTCTTT; CDR3 protein: CASSPVGGGEAFF
V gene: TRBV4-2; clone size: NA; J gene: TRBJ2-1; D gene: TRBD2; CDR3 DNA: TGTGCCAGCAGCCAAGAACGCCGGACTAGCGGGAGCGGAAGGAATGAGCAGTTCTTC; CDR3 protein: CASSQERRTSGSGRNEQFF
V gene: TRBV30; clone size: NA; J gene: TRBJ2-5; D gene: NA; CDR3 DNA: TGTGCCTGGAAGGCCTGGGAGACCCAGTACTTC; CDR3 protein: CAWKAWETQYF
V gene: TRBV7-9; clone size: NA; J gene: TRBJ1-3; D gene: TRBD1; CDR3 DNA: TGTGCCAGCAGCCGGACAGGGGGCAGATGGACTGGAAACACCATATATTTT; CDR3 protein: CASSRTGGRWTGNTIYF
V gene: TRBV15; clone size: NA; J gene: TRBJ2-5; D gene: NA; CDR3 DNA: TGTGCCACCAGCAGCCTACACGGCCAAGAGACCCAGTACTTC; CDR3 protein: CATSSLHGQETQYF
V gene: TRBV18; clone size: NA; J gene: TRBJ1-4; D gene: NA; CDR3 DNA: TGTGCCAGCTCACCGACGGAATCGGGAGAAAAACTGTTTTTT; CDR3 protein: CASSPTESGEKLFF
V gene: TRBV25-1; clone size: NA; J gene: TRBJ2-7; D gene: TRBD1; CDR3 DNA: TGTGCCAGCAGTAGGGGGACAGGGGCGTATGAGCAGTACTTC; CDR3 protein: CASSRGTGAYEQYF
V gene: TRBV23-1; clone size: NA; J gene: TRBJ2-1; D gene: TRBD1; CDR3 DNA: TGCGCCAGCAGTCGGCAGGGGGCCTACAATGAGCAGTTCTTC; CDR3 protein: CASSRQGAYNEQFF
V gene: TRBV19; clone size: NA; J gene: TRBJ2-2; D gene: TRBD1; CDR3 DNA: TGTGCCAGTAGTACGACAGGGAAGGGGGCCGGGGAGCTGTTTTTT; CDR3 protein: CASSTTGKGAGELFF
V gene: TRBV10-3; clone size: NA; J gene: TRBJ2-3; D gene: TRBD2; CDR3 DNA: TGTGCCATCAGTGTGGGGGGGAGCACAGATACGCAGTATTTT; CDR3 protein: CAISVGGSTDTQYF
V gene: TRBV4-1; clone size: few; J gene: TRBJ2-7; D gene: NA; CDR3 DNA: TGCGCCAGCAGCCAAGGACTAGTGAATTACGAGCAGTACTTC; CDR3 protein: CASSQGLVNYEQYF
V gene: TRBV11-2; clone size: NA; J gene: TRBJ2-2; D gene: NA; CDR3 DNA: TGTGCCAGCAGCTTTTTGGGGAATGACACCGGGGAGCTGTTTTTT; CDR3 protein: CASSFLGNDTGELFF
V gene: TRBV5-1; clone size: NA; J gene: TRBJ2-5; D gene: TRBD1; CDR3 DNA: TGCGCCAGCAGCTTGGGGGACAGAGCCGAGGGAGAGACCCAGTACTTC; CDR3 protein: CASSLGDRAEGETQYF
V gene: TRBV28; clone size: NA; J gene: TRBJ1-1; D gene: TRBD1; CDR3 DNA: TGTGCCAGCAGCCCGGGGACAGGTGCAGCTTTCTTT; CDR3 protein: CASSPGTGAAFF
V gene: TRBV19; clone size: NA; J gene: TRBJ1-5; D gene: NA; CDR3 DNA: TGTGCCAGTAGTATGGGTGCGGGGGGTCGTCATCAGCCCCAGCATTTT; CDR3 protein: CASSMGAGGRHQPQHF
V gene: TRBV11-3; clone size: NA; J gene: TRBJ2-2; D gene: TRBD2; CDR3 DNA: TGTGCCAGCAGCTTAGGGACTAGAGCCACCGGGGAGCTGTTTTTT; CDR3 protein: CASSLGTRATGELFF
V gene: TRBV6-4; clone size: NA; J gene: TRBJ1-5; D gene: TRBD1; CDR3 DNA: TGTGCCAGCAGTGTCCGGGACAGGGGGGGCAATCAGCCCCAGCATTTT; CDR3 protein: CASSVRDRGGNQPQHF
V gene: TRBV27; clone size: NA; J gene: TRBJ1-6; D gene: TRBD1; CDR3 DNA: TGTGCCAGCAGTCCAGACAGGGGTGGTTCACCCCTCCACTTT; CDR3 protein: CASSPDRGGSPLHF
V gene: TRBV7-2; clone size: NA; J gene: TRBJ1-2; D gene: NA; CDR3 DNA: TGTGCCAGCACCCCCCAGGGCCCCTATGGCTACACCTTC; CDR3 protein: CASTPQGPYGYTF
V gene: TRBV7-3; clone size: few; J gene: TRBJ1-2; D gene: NA; CDR3 DNA: TGTGCCAGCAGCTTTAGGGGGGCGTTTGGCTACACCTTC; CDR3 protein: CASSFRGAFGYTF
V gene: TRBV9; clone size: NA; J gene: TRBJ2-7; D gene: TRBD1; CDR3 DNA: TGTGCCAGCAGCGCGGGGGCACAGGGGGCCCCCTACGAGCAGTACTTC; CDR3 protein: CASSAGAQGAPYEQYF
V gene: TRBV4-2; clone size: NA; J gene: TRBJ1-3; D gene: NA; CDR3 DNA: TGTGCCAGCAGCCAAGCCTACGAACGGAACACCATATATTTT; CDR3 protein: CASSQAYERNTIYF
V gene: TRBV6-6; clone size: NA; J gene: TRBJ2-7; D gene: TRBD2; CDR3 DNA: TGTGCCAGCAGCCCCCCCGGGACTAGCTGGGACGAGCAGTACTTC; CDR3 protein: CASSPPGTSWDEQYF
V gene: TRBV5-6; clone size: NA; J gene: TRBJ1-1; D gene: NA; CDR3 DNA: TGTGCCAGCAGCTTGGCCGTGACTTTCATGAACACTGAAGCTTTCTTT; CDR3 protein: CASSLAVTFMNTEAFF
V gene: TRBV27; clone size: NA; J gene: TRBJ1-1; D gene: NA; CDR3 DNA: TGTGCCAGCAGAACAGGAGGCACTGAAGCTTTCTTT; CDR3 protein: CASRTGGTEAFF
V gene: TRBV6-6; clone size: NA; J gene: TRBJ2-3; D gene: NA; CDR3 DNA: TGTGCCAGCAGTTTTGGCGGGAGCACAGATACGCAGTATTTT; CDR3 protein: CASSFGGSTDTQYF
V gene: TRBV19; clone size: NA; J gene: TRBJ2-3; D gene: NA; CDR3 DNA: TGTGCCAGTAGTCTCCCGGGGTGGGATACGCAGTATTTT; CDR3 protein: CASSLPGWDTQYF